The T cell receptor beta chain under discussion was sequenced for a study of blood T cell repertoires in COVID-19. Study at large: The United States, Italy and Spain provided the acute and convalescent COVID-19 samples. T cells, B-cell-depleted T cells, or PBMCs supplied cDNA or gDNA.

The CDR3 length is 16 residues. Germline values: CDR1 LNHDA, CDR2 SQIVND (reference sequence). Trimming cost V 6 bases and J 3 bases, with 20 bases left between them. Original processing notes: Reference gene primer amplification in the assay estimated nucleated cell counts. The assay was immunoSEQ multiplex PCR, and TCRdb's table has in-frame clones only and misses some. V and J calls plus clone size are reproduced from that table; the DNA served to infer D and trimming. The sample lists 65,000 to 85,000 clones; around 91% were seen once. This clone was seen more than once but under ten times. This clonotype originated in a human donor in a cohort sampled during active COVID-19. The sequencing input was peripheral blood. The chain joins TRBV19 to TRBJ1-1; TRBD1 might be the D (5 bases). In nucleotides, the CDR3 is TGTGCCAGTAGCTCCCGAAGTCGGGGGGTCGACACTGAAGCTTTCTTT. This encodes CASSSRSRGVDTEAFF.